The entry that follows covers one T cell receptor (beta chain) sequence. These data are taken from a study of blood T cell repertoires in COVID-19. About the study: Acute and convalescent COVID-19 specimens originated in the United States, Italy and Spain. In each case, the material was cDNA or gDNA derived from T cells, B-cell-depleted T cells, or PBMCs.

The CDR3 extends over 14 amino acids. The germline V gene encodes CDR1 MGHRA and CDR2 YSYEKL. V lost 4 bases to trimming and J lost 4 bases; unmatched junction nucleotides: 6. As processed by the authors: Amplification of reference gene primers provided the estimated nucleated cell counts. Only in-frame clones appear in the TCRdb table, and some are missing; sequencing was by immunoSEQ multiplex PCR. V, J and clone size are those of that table, while D and trimming were read from the DNA. The sample contains around 200,000 clones, roughly 90% of which appear only once. The genes are TRBV4-1 and TRBJ1-1; TRBD1 matches 7 bases. Source material: peripheral blood. This clonotype originated in a man between 40 and 49 years old with active or convalescent COVID-19. This CDR3 is CASSLTGLGTEAFF. The DNA of the CDR3 is TGCGCCAGCAGCCTGACAGGGCTCGGCACTGAAGCTTTCTTT.